A single TCR beta chain is shown here with its context. The V gene lost 2 bases and the J gene lost 5 bases, with 12 bases spanning the gap. CDR1 and CDR2 from the germline V gene are MNHEY and SVGAGI. This CDR3 has 14 amino acids. The data were obtained in a study of blood T cell repertoires in COVID-19. Study at large: Samples taken during acute and convalescent COVID-19 were collected in the United States, Italy and Spain. Nucleic acid was either cDNA or gDNA, and it came from T cells, B-cell-depleted T cells, or PBMCs.

In the study's own analysis: Researchers report that nucleated cell counts were estimated from reference gene primer amplification. Profiled with immunoSEQ multiplex PCR; TCRdb holds only in-frame clones, not every one. V, J and clone size derive from that table, while D and trimming were established from the DNA sequence. The profile shows about 64,000 clones, more than 75% of them singletons. The V gene is TRBV6-5, the J gene TRBJ2-5, with a weak D call TRBD2 (5 bases). The clonotype was recovered from a man aged 45-65 years with active COVID-19. Input material: peripheral blood. For the CDR3, the DNA is TGTGCCAGCAGTTACGAGGGAGTGTCTGAGACCCAGTACTTC. Its translation: CASSYEGVSETQYF.